Below, 2 T cell receptor beta chains from the same sample are listed, as sequenced in a study of shared T cell receptors in the human thymus. Sequencing was performed with immunoSEQ multiplex PCR; in TCRdb, only in-frame clones are kept and a portion is missing. The repertoire holds about 380,000 clones, with roughly 94% as singletons. Sequences were obtained from thymocytes. The source is a human donor.

V gene TRBV25-1 combines with J gene TRBJ2-5; TRBD2 matches at 12 bases. The CDR3 has 16 residues. V gave up 7 bases and J gave up 3 bases; unmatched junction bases: 9. Per the germline V gene, CDR1 is MGHDK and CDR2 is SYGVNS. The CDR3 bases are TGTGCCAGCACGACAGGACTAGCGGGAATCAAAGAGACCCAGTACTTC. It is translated as CASTTGLAGIKETQYF.

This clone has a single count. The chain is built from TRBV19 and TRBJ2-7, with TRBD2 matching 9 bases. Germline lookup yields CDR1 LNHDA and CDR2 SQIVND (reference sequence). V lost 6 bases to trimming and J lost 3 bases; unmatched junction nucleotides: 6. CDR3 length: 14 residues. CDR3: CASRPGTSHYEQYF. CDR3 nucleotides: TGTGCCAGTAGGCCCGGGACTAGCCACTACGAGCAGTACTTC.